The present TCR beta chain was sequenced within a study of T cells in localized non-small cell lung cancer. Regarding the study as a whole: The highest T cell clonality was in uninvolved adjacent lung, above tumor. Appearance in adjacent lung was seen for a median approximately 60 of the top 100 tumor clones. Longer survival (overall) was linked to higher T cell density in blood. One tumor region alone was sequenced, and heterogeneity therefore remains possible.

On this clone itself: Its target is unknown.

The CDR3 runs 15 residues. V was clipped by 0 bases and J by 6 bases, with 14 bases between them. The germline gives CDR1 LGHNA, CDR2 YNFKEQ. Here immunoSEQ multiplex PCR was the method, and the copy in TCRdb shows in-frame clones only, minus some. The sample has over 65,000 clones; around 84% are singletons. The sequence was collected from an older female donor with stage I lung adenocarcinoma. The chain links TRBV4-2 to TRBJ1-1; D remains ambiguous. The sequences come from peripheral blood, collected before any cancer treatment. The chain's CDR3 is CASSQDWLISPEAFF. CDR3 DNA sequence: TGTGCCAGCAGCCAAGATTGGCTCATCTCTCCTGAAGCTTTCTTT.